Presented here are 30 T cell receptor beta chains from one specimen sequenced in a study of shared clonotypes between healthy human individuals. Data came from immunoSEQ multiplex PCR; TCRdb stores just in-frame clones and leaves some out. The sample has 650,000 to 700,000 clones, about 90% seen once. Sequencing was done on a sample of memory CD8+ T cells from PBMCs. Stated subset: CD45RO+ cells pooled with CCR7-negative TemRA cells. The receptors originated from a man aged 18 to 29 in good health. Some clones in this sample may be carry-over from other donors' samples.

DNA of the CDR3: TGTGCCAGCAGCCGCCCCGGGGGACGGGCGGGAGCGGGCCCAGATACGCAGTATTTT. Translation: CASSRPGGRAGAGPDTQYF. This chain connects TRBV7-9 to TRBJ2-3, with 7 bases fitting TRBD2. The CDR3 has 19 residues. Germline loops: CDR1 SEHNR, CDR2 FQNEAQ (reference sequence). J gave up 4 bases and V 5 bases, and 21 bases lay outside the gene matches. Looking up the rest from reference TRBV7-9 and TRBJ2-3 gives the full variable domain: DTGVSQNPRHKITKRGQNVTFRCDPISEHNRLYWYRQTLGQGPEFLTYFQNEAQLEKSRLLSDRFSAERPKGSFSTLEIQRTEQGDSAMYLCASSRPGGRAGAGPDTQYFGPGTRLTVL.

The chain employs TRBV7-2 and TRBJ2-1; no reliable D call. V was pared by 5 bases and J by 1 base, with 3 bases between. The CDR3 is made up of 12 amino acids. The V gene's germline CDR1 is SGHTA and CDR2 FQGNSA. CDR3 in DNA: TGTGCCAGCAGCGGATCCTACAATGAGCAGTTCTTC. Translated: CASSGSYNEQFF.

Many counts were recorded for this clone. This chain's CDR3 is CASSPTEAYEQYF. CDR3 bases: TGTGCCAGCAGCCCCACAGAGGCCTACGAGCAGTACTTC. The chain couples TRBV6-5 to TRBJ2-7; D is undetermined. From germline, CDR1 is MNHEY and CDR2 SVGAGI. The CDR3 consists of 13 residues. V dropped 6 bases and J dropped 2 bases, with 11 bases sitting between them.

The chain uses TRBV7-3 and TRBJ2-1, with 9 bases fitting TRBD2. The germline V gene encodes CDR1 SGHTA and CDR2 FQGTGA. V lost 2 bases, J lost 7 bases, and 6 bases stayed unmatched. This CDR3 has 15 amino acids. CDR3 nucleotides: TGTGCCAGCAGCTTATATCCTAGCGGGATAAATGAGCAGTTCTTC. Encoded protein: CASSLYPSGINEQFF.

As concerns this clone: The identical CDR3 is also encoded by other nucleotide sequences in the sample. The chain's CDR3 is CASSLDGNTEAFF. Here the CDR3 DNA reads TGTGCCAGCAGTTTAGACGGGAACACTGAAGCTTTCTTT. The chain employs TRBV27 and TRBJ1-1; no firm D call. Germline V gives CDR1 MNHEY, CDR2 SMNVEV (reference sequence). The length of the CDR3 is 13 residues. The V gene lost 2 bases and the J gene lost 1 base, with 5 bases spanning the gap.

Of note for this clone: This sample includes further DNA sequences coding for the same CDR3. This chain links TRBV6-6 with TRBJ2-1, with 8 bases fitting TRBD2. V was pared by 2 bases and J by 4 bases, with 4 bases of the junction left unmatched. The CDR3 length is 15 residues. In germline, CDR1 is MNHNY, CDR2 SVGAGI (reference sequence). CDR3 coding DNA: TGTGCCAGCAGTTACACGGGAGGGCCATACAATGAGCAGTTCTTC. This codes for CASSYTGGPYNEQFF.

Here the CDR3 reads CSVDLPMGKETQYF. The CDR3 bases are TGCAGCGTTGACCTGCCCATGGGTAAAGAGACCCAGTACTTC. The genes are TRBV29-1 and TRBJ2-5; D call uncertain. Between the trimmed V and J ends, which lost 3 bases and 3 bases, there was a span of 14 bases. The CDR3 is 14 residues long. Germline V lookup: CDR1 SQVTM, CDR2 ANQGSEA.

The chain links TRBV7-3 to TRBJ2-1; 13 bases fit TRBD2. The germline gives CDR1 SGHTA, CDR2 FQGTGA. J was trimmed by 7 bases and V by 4 bases; bases with no gene match: 7. The CDR3 extends over 16 amino acids. The CDR3 DNA reads TGTGCCAGCAGCTCGACGACTAGCGGGAGGTTTAATGAGCAGTTCTTC. As protein: CASSSTTSGRFNEQFF. Together with reference TRBV7-3 and TRBJ2-1, the CDR3 gives the full variable domain: GAGVSQTPSNKVTEKGKYVELRCDPISGHTALYWYRQSLGQGPEFLIYFQGTGAADDSGLPNDRFFAVRPEGSVSTLKIQRTERGDSAVYLCASSSTTSGRFNEQFFGPGTRLTVL.

The gene calls are TRBV6-1 and TRBJ2-4; no firm D call. The CDR3 is 19 amino acids. Trimming stripped 2 bases from V and 0 bases from J, with 20 bases between. From germline, CDR1 is MNHNS and CDR2 SASEGT. CDR3 loop: CASSELVGPDILAKNIQYF. The CDR3 region has the DNA TGTGCCAGCAGTGAACTCGTTGGGCCAGACATACTAGCCAAAAACATTCAGTACTTC.

V and J are TRBV9 and TRBJ2-5; D is possibly TRBD1 (6 bases). The CDR3 extends over 14 amino acids. CDR1 is SGDLS and CDR2 is YYNGEE in the germline V gene. V was pared by 4 bases and J by 2 bases, with 12 bases between. The CDR3 spells CASSRTGLQETQYF. As DNA, the CDR3 is TGTGCCAGCAGCCGTACAGGGCTACAAGAGACCCAGTACTTC. The entire variable domain, with the rest obtained from reference TRBV9 and TRBJ2-5, is as follows: DSGVTQTPKHLITATGQRVTLRCSPRSGDLSVYWYQQSLDQGLQFLIQYYNGEERAKGNILERFSAQQFPDLHSELNLSSLELGDSALYFCASSRTGLQETQYFGPGTRLLVL.

In nucleotides, the CDR3 is TGTGCCAGCAGCGCCGACAGGGGGCCTGGAAACACCATATATTTT. It translates to CASSADRGPGNTIYF. The chain joins TRBV11-2 to TRBJ1-3, with TRBD1 identical over 10 bases. CDR1 SGHAT and CDR2 FQNNGV come from the germline V gene. The V segment lost 5 bases and the J segment 2 bases; nucleotides outside the gene matches: 3. CDR3 length: 15 amino acids. Full variable domain (remainder filled in from reference TRBV11-2 and TRBJ1-3): EAGVAQSPRYKIIEKRQSVAFWCNPISGHATLYWYQQILGQGPKLLIQFQNNGVVDDSQLPKDRFSAERLKGVDSTLKIQPAKLEDSAVYLCASSADRGPGNTIYFGEGSWLTVV.

This chain links TRBV27 with TRBJ1-1; TRBD1 matches at 10 bases. CDR3 length equals 17 residues. J was trimmed by 6 bases and V by 5 bases; bases with no gene match: 15. The germline gives CDR1 MNHEY, CDR2 SMNVEV (reference sequence). The CDR3 DNA sequence: TGTGCCAGCAGTCTCGACGGGACAGGGGTTCGGTACGCTGAAGCTTTCTTT. Translating gives CASSLDGTGVRYAEAFF.

The rearrangement uses TRBV7-2 and TRBJ2-5, with 8 positions matching TRBD2. The CDR3 sequence is 15 residues long. Germline V gene lookup returns CDR1 SGHTA and CDR2 FQGNSA. V shed 10 bases, J shed 4 bases, and the junction held 14 bases outside the gene matches. The CDR3 sequence is CATSIGGGRRETQYF. The CDR3 DNA reads as TGTGCCACCTCCATCGGGGGGGGCCGTCGAGAGACCCAGTACTTC.

The rearrangement links TRBV27 to TRBJ2-1, with 8 bases matching TRBD2. Trimming removed 5 bases from V and 1 base from J; junction bases left unmatched: 4. The CDR3 runs to 15 residues. Germline V lookup: CDR1 MNHEY, CDR2 SMNVEV (reference sequence). In DNA, the CDR3 is TGTGCCAGCAGTCTTAGCGGGACGTCCTACAATGAGCAGTTCTTC. Amino acid sequence: CASSLSGTSYNEQFF.

CDR3 in amino acids: CASSLDLTDTQYF. CDR3 nucleotides: TGCGCCAGCAGCTTGGACTTAACAGATACGCAGTATTTT. The chain carries TRBV5-1 and TRBJ2-3; no clear D. Germline lookup yields CDR1 SGHRS and CDR2 YFSETQ. This CDR3 comprises 13 residues. Deletions cut 0 bases from V and 3 bases from J, with 5 bases between.

The chain has TRBV28 and TRBJ2-3, with a weak D call TRBD2 (7 bases). The CDR3 totals 16 residues. Germline CDR1 MDHEN, CDR2 SYDVKM. V lost 6 bases, J lost 4 bases, and 20 bases lay in between. DNA for the CDR3: TGTGCCAGCAGCCCCCGTGGGGGGGGGACACCAGATACGCAGTATTTT. Encoded protein: CASSPRGGGTPDTQYF.

The rearrangement joins TRBV27 to TRBJ1-2, with D hard to call. The V gene lost 2 bases and the J gene lost 11 bases, with 15 bases spanning the gap. The V gene's germline CDR1 is MNHEY and CDR2 SMNVEV (reference sequence). The CDR3 is 13 amino acids. In nucleotides, the CDR3 is TGTGCCAGCAGTTTAGTGTCAGGAATAGGTTACACCTTC. This gives the protein CASSLVSGIGYTF.

This clone occurred a few times. The chain uses TRBV11-2 and TRBJ1-1; TRBD1 agrees at 10 bases. Germline V gene lookup returns CDR1 SGHAT and CDR2 FQNNGV. CDR3 length equals 15 residues. The V gene end was trimmed by 1 base and the J gene end by 5 bases; junction bases not matched to a gene: 4. In DNA form, the CDR3 reads TGTGCCAGCAGCTTAGGGACAGGGGGGGAAACTGAAGCTTTCTTT. It yields the protein CASSLGTGGETEAFF. Based on the CDR3 plus reference TRBV11-2 and TRBJ1-1, the full variable domain is EAGVAQSPRYKIIEKRQSVAFWCNPISGHATLYWYQQILGQGPKLLIQFQNNGVVDDSQLPKDRFSAERLKGVDSTLKIQPAKLEDSAVYLCASSLGTGGETEAFFGQGTRLTVV.

V usage is TRBV13 and J usage is TRBJ2-2; possible D gene TRBD1, 5 bases. The ends were cut back, 8 bases at V and 8 bases at J, with 12 bases in the middle. The CDR3 totals 12 residues. From germline, CDR1 is PRHDT and CDR2 FYEKMQ (reference sequence). The CDR3 region has the DNA TGTGCCAGCCAAAGGGGTTTTGGGGAGCTGTTTTTT. Residues: CASQRGFGELFF.

This chain joins TRBV13 and TRBJ2-5; D is unresolved. V was cut by 5 bases and J by 7 bases, with 11 bases left in between. Germline CDR1 is PRHDT and CDR2 is FYEKMQ (reference sequence). The CDR3 totals 12 residues. The CDR3 reads CASSRAVGTQYF. The CDR3 DNA follows: TGTGCCAGCAGCCGCGCAGTGGGGACCCAGTACTTC. Supplemented by reference TRBV13 and TRBJ2-5, the full variable domain reads AAGVIQSPRHLIKEKRETATLKCYPIPRHDTVYWYQQGPGQDPQFLISFYEKMQSDKGSIPDRFSAQQFSDYHSELNMSSLELGDSALYFCASSRAVGTQYFGPGTRLLVL.

The chain uses TRBV5-1 and TRBJ2-1; 7 bases match TRBD2. The germline CDR1 and CDR2 sequences are SGHRS and YFSETQ. V shed 3 bases, J shed 3 bases, and the junction held 15 bases outside the gene matches. The CDR3 totals 18 residues. CDR3 residues: CASSWTEPLPGGYNEQFF. CDR3 coding DNA: TGCGCCAGCAGCTGGACGGAGCCCTTGCCGGGAGGCTACAATGAGCAGTTCTTC.

V gene TRBV28 combines with J gene TRBJ2-5; 8 bases line up with TRBD1. The J call is uncertain, as TRBJ2-7 better fits the DNA end. Germline CDR1 and CDR2: MDHEN and SYDVKM. CDR3 length equals 15 residues. CDR3 residues: CASSYGQGSVYEQYF. The CDR3, as DNA: TGTGCCAGCAGTTATGGACAGGGCTCGGTCTACGAGCAGTACTTC.

Only a few counts were recorded for this clone. The chain uses TRBV27 and TRBJ2-2; D gene uncertain. CDR1 is MNHEY, CDR2 SMNVEV, per germline (reference sequence). This CDR3 is 13 amino acids long. V was shortened by 2 bases and J by 0 bases, with 1 base between the two germline ends. The CDR3 protein is CASSLTNTGELFF. The CDR3, as DNA: TGTGCCAGCAGTTTAACGAACACCGGGGAGCTGTTTTTT.

This sequence joins TRBV30 and TRBJ1-1; weak D call: TRBD1 (6 bases). Germline lookup yields CDR1 GTSNPN and CDR2 SVGIG (reference sequence). This CDR3 spans 11 amino acids. V shed 5 bases and J shed 4 bases, with 8 bases lying between them. CDR3 DNA sequence: TGTGCCTGGGCCAGGGGCACTGAAGCTTTCTTT. It specifies CAWARGTEAFF.

The V call is TRBV5-4, the J call TRBJ2-5; 9 bases fit TRBD2. The germline V gene has CDR1 SGHNT and CDR2 YYREEE (reference sequence). Trimming cost V 4 bases and J 1 base; bases outside gene matches: 2. The length of the CDR3 is 14 residues. The CDR3 nucleotides read TGTGCCAGCAGCCCGACTAGCGGCCAAGAGACCCAGTACTTC. It encodes CASSPTSGQETQYF.

DNA for the CDR3: TGTGCCAGCAGTTACGACTTCAAGAGCTCCTACAATGAGCAGTTCTTC. As protein: CASSYDFKSSYNEQFF. The rearrangement uses TRBV28 and TRBJ2-1; D not certain. The CDR3 is 16 amino acids. CDR1 is MDHEN, CDR2 SYDVKM, per germline. V lost 4 bases and J lost 0, with 13 bases in between.

V usage is TRBV2 and J usage is TRBJ2-3, with unresolved D. Trimming cost V 5 bases and J 4 bases, with 10 bases left between them. Germline CDR1 SNHLY, CDR2 FYNNEI. The CDR3 extends over 13 amino acids. CDR3 residues: CASSSLEADTQYF. CDR3 sequence (DNA): TGTGCCAGCAGTAGTCTAGAGGCAGATACGCAGTATTTT. The whole variable domain, remainder taken from reference TRBV2 and TRBJ2-3, is EPEVTQTPSHQVTQMGQEVILRCVPISNHLYFYWYRQILGQKVEFLVSFYNNEISEKSEIFDDQFSVERPDGSNFTLKIRSTKLEDSAMYFCASSSLEADTQYFGPGTRLTVL.

V usage is TRBV7-6 and J usage is TRBJ2-7, with D perhaps TRBD2 (7 bases). Germline assignment: CDR1 SGHVS and CDR2 FNYEAQ. Trimming removed 2 bases from V and 5 bases from J, with 16 bases in between. The CDR3 consists of 15 residues. The DNA for the CDR3 is TGTGCCAGCAGCTTACTCGCCCGGGGGGCAGACGAGCAGTACTTC. Amino acids: CASSLLARGADEQYF. Based on the CDR3 plus reference TRBV7-6 and TRBJ2-7, the full variable domain is GAGVSQSPRYKVTKRGQDVALRCDPISGHVSLYWYRQALGQGPEFLTYFNYEAQQDKSGLPNDRFSAERPEGSISTLTIQRTEQRDSAMYRCASSLLARGADEQYFGPGTRLTVT.

The chain uses TRBV6-6 and TRBJ2-7, with 7 bases matching TRBD1. Germline-derived CDR1 and CDR2 are MNHNY and SVGAGI (reference sequence). This CDR3 comprises 14 residues. The V segment lost 6 bases and the J segment 1 base; nucleotides outside the gene matches: 6. CDR3 coding DNA: TGTGCCAGCAGCCGACAGGGCAGGTCCTACGAGCAGTACTTC. Translation gives CASSRQGRSYEQYF.

The CDR3 spells CASKTWGTLNTQYF. The CDR3 nucleotides are TGTGCCAGCAAGACGTGGGGGACCTTGAATACGCAGTATTTT. This sequence joins TRBV28 and TRBJ2-3; either TRBD1 or TRBD2 may supply D (5 bases each). The CDR3 loop spans 14 amino acids. Germline values: CDR1 MDHEN, CDR2 SYDVKM. V gave up 7 bases and J gave up 7 bases, with 18 bases separating them.